This T cell receptor beta chain was observed in a study of blood T cell repertoires in COVID-19. Turning to the study itself: Material from acute and convalescent COVID-19 was sourced from the United States, Italy and Spain. PBMCs, B-cell-depleted T cells, or T cells were the source of the cDNA or gDNA that made up the material.

Methods used by the authors: Reference gene primers were amplified, and this amplification served to estimate nucleated cell counts. Sequenced by immunoSEQ multiplex PCR; TCRdb stores in-frame clones only, minus some. The V and J calls and clone size are taken from that table; D and trimming were inferred from the DNA. The sample gives a few hundred thousand clones, roughly 89% of which show up once; 3.5% to 5.5% is in the top ten. V was clipped by 10 bases and J by 4 bases, with 17 bases between them. Germline V gene lookup returns CDR1 LNHDA and CDR2 SQIVND (reference sequence). This CDR3 region has 14 residues. This clone has only a few counts.

The clonotype was recovered from a woman aged 40 to 50 who had recovered from COVID-19. V is TRBV19 and J is TRBJ2-1, with D perhaps TRBD1 (5 bases). Source material: peripheral blood. The CDR3 sequence is CATTLNNRYNEQFF. The CDR3 DNA follows: TGTGCCACTACGCTTAATAACAGGTACAATGAGCAGTTCTTC.